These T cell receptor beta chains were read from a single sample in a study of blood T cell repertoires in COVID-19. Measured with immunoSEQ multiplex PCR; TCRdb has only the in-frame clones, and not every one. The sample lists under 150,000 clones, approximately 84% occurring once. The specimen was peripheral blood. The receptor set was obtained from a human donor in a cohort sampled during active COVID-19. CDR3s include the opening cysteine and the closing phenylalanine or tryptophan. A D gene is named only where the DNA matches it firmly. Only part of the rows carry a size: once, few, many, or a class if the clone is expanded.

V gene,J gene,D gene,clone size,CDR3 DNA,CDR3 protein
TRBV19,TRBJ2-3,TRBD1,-,TGTGCCAGTAGTATACGGGGACAGGGGCGCGCCACAGATACGCAGTATTTT,CASSIRGQGRATDTQYF
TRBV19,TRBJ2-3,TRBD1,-,TGTGCCAGTAGTAGGCAGGGGGCGATTGATACGCAGTATTTT,CASSRQGAIDTQYF
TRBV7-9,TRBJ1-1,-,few,TGTGCCAGCAGCCCCTTGGGGGCAGGTAAAGAGAGAGCTTTCTTT,CASSPLGAGKERAFF
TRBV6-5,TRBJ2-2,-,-,TGTGCCAGCACCGAGCAGGGTGTATACGGGGAGCTGTTTTTT,CASTEQGVYGELFF
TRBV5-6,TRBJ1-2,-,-,TGTGCCAGCAGCTTACGAGGAGGGTCCGCTGGCTACACCTTC,CASSLRGGSAGYTF
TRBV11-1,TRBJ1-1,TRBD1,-,TGTGCCAGCAGCTTTGCAGGGGGCGGGCAGGCTTTCTTT,CASSFAGGGQAFF
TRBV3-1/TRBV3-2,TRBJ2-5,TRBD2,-,TGTGCCAGCGGACCGGGACTAGCGGGAACAGAGACCCAGTACTTC,CASGPGLAGTETQYF
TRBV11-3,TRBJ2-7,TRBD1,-,TGTGCCAGCAGCTTAGGACGTAACAGGGGATACGAGCAGTACTTC,CASSLGRNRGYEQYF
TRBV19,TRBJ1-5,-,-,TGTGCCACGGGGAGGACTAGCAATCAGCCCCAGCATTTT,CATGRTSNQPQHF
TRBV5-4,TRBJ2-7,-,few,TGTGCCAGCAGCTTGGATCTAGCTGCCTACGAGCAGTACTTC,CASSLDLAAYEQYF
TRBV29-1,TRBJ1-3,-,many,TGCAGCGTTGACGCTATCGACAGCCAAGGGGGAAACACCATATATTTT,CSVDAIDSQGGNTIYF
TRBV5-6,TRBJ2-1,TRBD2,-,TGTGCCAGCAGCTTGAGGCTAGCGGGGGGGCCCGGTTACAATGAGCAGTTCTTC,CASSLRLAGGPGYNEQFF
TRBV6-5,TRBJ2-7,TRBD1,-,TGTGCCAGCAGTTACTCTGCAGGGGGCTACGAGCAGTACTTC,CASSYSAGGYEQYF
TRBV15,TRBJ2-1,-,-,TGTGCCACCAGCTGGAGCTCCTACAATGAGCAGTTCTTC,CATSWSSYNEQFF
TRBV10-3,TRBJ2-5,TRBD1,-,TGTGCCATCAGCAGGGGGCACGAGACCCAGTACTTC,CAISRGHETQYF
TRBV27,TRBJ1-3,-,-,TGTGCCAGTTCCTTAAGGGGGTCTGGAAACACCATATATTTT,CASSLRGSGNTIYF
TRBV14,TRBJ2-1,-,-,TGTGCCAGCAGTCCAACTAGAAACCGGGGTGAGCAGTTCTTC,CASSPTRNRGEQFF
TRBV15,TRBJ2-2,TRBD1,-,TGTGCCACCAGCAGAGGGACAGGAAACACCGGGGAGCTGTTTTTT,CATSRGTGNTGELFF
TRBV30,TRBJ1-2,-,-,TGTGCCTGGACCCACCATCGGAACTATGGCTACACCTTC,CAWTHHRNYGYTF
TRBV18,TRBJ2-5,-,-,TGTGCCAGCTCACCCAACCAAGAGACCCAGTACTTC,CASSPNQETQYF
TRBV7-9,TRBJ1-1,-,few,TGTGCCAGCAGCCCCCAGGTGGGGAACACTGAAGCTTTCTTT,CASSPQVGNTEAFF
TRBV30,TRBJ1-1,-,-,TGTGCCTGGAGTGTTATTAGATCTCCTCTCACTGAAGCTTTCTTT,CAWSVIRSPLTEAFF
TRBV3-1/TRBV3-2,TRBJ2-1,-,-,TGTGCCAGCAGCCAATCGGGGGTGAATGAGCAGTTCTTC,CASSQSGVNEQFF
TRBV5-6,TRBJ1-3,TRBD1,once,TGTGCCAGCAGCAAGCAGGGGGAGGCACATCGGAGCTCTGGAAACACCATATATTTT,CASSKQGEAHRSSGNTIYF
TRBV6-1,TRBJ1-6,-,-,TGTGCCAGCAGTGTGTCCGGGGGGCCCGACGAAGGGTCACCCCTCCACTTT,CASSVSGGPDEGSPLHF
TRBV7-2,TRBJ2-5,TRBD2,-,TGTGCCAGCAGCCGGACTAGCGGGGACAAAGAGACCCAGTACTTC,CASSRTSGDKETQYF
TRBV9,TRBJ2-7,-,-,TGTGCCAGCAGCGTAGGACAGGTTACCTACGAGCAGTACTTC,CASSVGQVTYEQYF
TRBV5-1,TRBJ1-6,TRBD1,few,TGCGCCAGCACCCGGGACAGGAGCTCCTATAATTCACCCCTCCACTTT,CASTRDRSSYNSPLHF
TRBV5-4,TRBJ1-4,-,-,TGTGCCAGCAGTCAACAGGGACGAAGAGAAAAACTGTTTTTT,CASSQQGRREKLFF
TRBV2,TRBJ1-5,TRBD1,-,TGTGCCAGCCGGGGACAGGGAAATCAGCCCCAGCATTTT,CASRGQGNQPQHF
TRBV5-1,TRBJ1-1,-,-,TGCGCCAGCAGCAGCACAGGCCTGGGCACTGAAGCTTTCTTT,CASSSTGLGTEAFF
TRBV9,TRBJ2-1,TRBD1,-,TGTGCCAGCAGCGTAGGGGGACAGGGGGTCGCAGGGGAGCAGTTCTTC,CASSVGGQGVAGEQFF
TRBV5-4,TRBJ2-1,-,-,TGTGCCAGCAGCTTGGGTATACCAGCCAGGAATGAGCAGTTCTTC,CASSLGIPARNEQFF
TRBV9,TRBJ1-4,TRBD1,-,TGTGCCAGCAGCACTCGGGACAGGGGGCTCGGTACGGAAAAACTGTTTTTT,CASSTRDRGLGTEKLFF
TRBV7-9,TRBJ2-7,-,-,TGTGCCAGCAGCTCGACACCTACCTACGAGCAGTACTTC,CASSSTPTYEQYF
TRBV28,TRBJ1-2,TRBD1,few,TGTGCCAGCGCTGGGGACAGGGGAGGGAGCAACTATGGCTACACCTTC,CASAGDRGGSNYGYTF
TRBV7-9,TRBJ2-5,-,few,TGTGCCAGCAGCTCAGTGGCGGGGTCCGAGACCCAGTACTTC,CASSSVAGSETQYF
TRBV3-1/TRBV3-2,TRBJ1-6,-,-,TGTGCCAGCAGCCAAGAAGGTGGGGGCGGTTCACCCCTCCACTTT,CASSQEGGGGSPLHF
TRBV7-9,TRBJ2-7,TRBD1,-,TGTGCCAGCAGCTACCGGGACAGGGTCTACGAGCAGTACTTC,CASSYRDRVYEQYF
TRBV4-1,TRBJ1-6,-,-,TGCGCCACTTCCGACTCTTATAATTCACCCCTCCACTTT,CATSDSYNSPLHF
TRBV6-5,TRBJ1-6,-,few,TGTGCCAGCAGTCCCGGACAGTCAGTCCGTTCACCCCTCCACTTT,CASSPGQSVRSPLHF
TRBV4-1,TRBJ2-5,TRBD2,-,TGCGCCAGCAGCCAAGATAACTCTGCGGGGGGAGGTAGGACCCAGTACTTC,CASSQDNSAGGGRTQYF
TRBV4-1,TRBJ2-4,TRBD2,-,TGCGCCAGCAGCCAAGCAGCGGGGGAAAACATTCAGTACTTC,CASSQAAGENIQYF
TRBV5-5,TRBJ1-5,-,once,TGTGCCAGCAGCTTATTCTGGGGGCCAAATCAGCCCCAGCATTTT,CASSLFWGPNQPQHF
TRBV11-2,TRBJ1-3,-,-,TGTGCCAGCAGCTCAAGCCCGGGAAACACCATATATTTT,CASSSSPGNTIYF
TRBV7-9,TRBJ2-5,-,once,TGTGCCAGCAGCCCCAATAGCGGCGTGCAAGAGACCCAGTACTTC,CASSPNSGVQETQYF
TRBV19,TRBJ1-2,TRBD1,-,TGTGCCAGCCACAGGGGCCGAACGACCTATGGCTACACCTTC,CASHRGRTTYGYTF
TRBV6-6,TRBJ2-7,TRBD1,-,TGTGCCAGCAGTGCCCCGGGACAGCTATACGAGCAGTACTTC,CASSAPGQLYEQYF
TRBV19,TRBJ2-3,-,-,TGTGCCAGTATTCCAGACTCTAGCACAGATACGCAGTATTTT,CASIPDSSTDTQYF
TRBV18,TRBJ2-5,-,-,TGTGCCAGCTCACCACCCTCAGGCCAAGAGACCCAGTACTTC,CASSPPSGQETQYF
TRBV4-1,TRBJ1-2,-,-,TGCGCCAGCAGCCAAGATCGAGTACCTGATGGCTACACCTTC,CASSQDRVPDGYTF
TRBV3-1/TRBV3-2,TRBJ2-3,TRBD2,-,TGTGCCAGCAGCCAAGAAAGGACTCTAGCGGGGGGGATCACAGATACGCAGTATTTT,CASSQERTLAGGITDTQYF
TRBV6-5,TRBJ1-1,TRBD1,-,TGTGCCAGCAGCAAAACAATGGACAGGGGGGTTCGGGCTTTCTTT,CASSKTMDRGVRAFF
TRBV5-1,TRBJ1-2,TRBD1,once,TGCGCCAGCAGCCTGGGACAGGGGGACTATTATGGCTACACCTTC,CASSLGQGDYYGYTF
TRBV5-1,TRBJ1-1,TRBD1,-,TGCGCCAGCAGCTGGGAGACAGGGAGAACCACTGAAGCTTTCTTT,CASSWETGRTTEAFF